Below are 9 T cell receptor beta chains sequenced from a single sample in a study of CD8 T cells in Susac syndrome. An amount of RNA that ranged from roughly 0.5 to 1 ug was reverse transcribed with random hexamers. TCRdb re-called the immunoSEQ multiplex PCR reads through MiXCR, storing one row per CDR3 protein. The profile shows 200,000 or so distinct CDR3 sequences, about 95% of them singletons. Sequenced sample: CD4+ T cells from PBMCs. Receptors were obtained from a human donor with multiple sclerosis.

The V and J genes are TRBV3-1 and TRBJ1-6, with D possibly being TRBD1 (5 bases). The germline V gene has CDR1 LGHDT and CDR2 YNNKEL (reference sequence). The CDR3 covers 14 residues. Trimming took off 2 bases at V and 11 bases at J, with 13 bases between the two ends. CDR3 protein: CASSQRGRRAPLHF. The CDR3 DNA reads TGTGCCAGCAGCCAACGGGGCAGGCGGGCACCCCTCCACTTT. The whole variable domain, filled in from reference TRBV3-1 and TRBJ1-6, reads DTAVSQTPKYLVTQMGNDKSIKCEQNLGHDTMYWYKQDSKKFLKIMFSYNNKELIINETVPNRFSPKSPDKAHLNLHINSLELGDSAVYFCASSQRGRRAPLHFGNGTRLTVT.

The CDR3 is CAWNSGSVHNEQFF. The CDR3 DNA sequence: TGTGCCTGGAACTCAGGGTCGGTCCACAATGAGCAGTTCTTC. This chain connects TRBV30 to TRBJ2-1; tentative D call: TRBD1 (5 bases). Germline CDR1 and CDR2: GTSNPN and SVGIG (reference sequence). CDR3 length equals 14 residues. V was pared by 4 bases and J by 5 bases, with 15 bases between.

This chain connects TRBV24-1 to TRBJ1-1, with D unresolved. The CDR3 covers 12 residues. V lost 5 bases to trimming and J lost 5 bases, with 8 bases between them. CDR1 and CDR2 from the germline V gene are KGHDR and SFDVKD. CDR3 loop: CATSGERTEAFF. CDR3 coding DNA: TGTGCCACCAGTGGGGAGCGGACTGAAGCTTTCTTT.

V is TRBV29-1 and J is TRBJ2-2, with 11 bases identical to TRBD2. This CDR3 region has 15 residues. With V trimmed by 7 bases and J by 3 bases, 7 bases remained unmatched. Looked up from germline, CDR1 is SQVTM and CDR2 is ANQGSEA. CDR3 loop: CSAFSGRADTGELFF. The DNA for the CDR3 is TGCAGCGCCTTTAGCGGGAGGGCGGACACCGGGGAGCTGTTTTTT.

The V and J genes are TRBV12-3 or TRBV12-4 and TRBJ1-1, with D possibly being TRBD1 (5 bases). This CDR3 comprises 15 residues. The V gene lost 6 bases and the J gene lost 1 base, with 15 bases spanning the gap. This chain's CDR3 is CASRQRQGKNTEAFF. CDR3 coding DNA: TGTGCCAGCAGGCAGCGGCAGGGAAAGAACACTGAAGCTTTCTTT.

This clonotype was detected only once. V gene TRBV6-6 combines with J gene TRBJ2-3, with D possibly matching TRBD2 (6 bases). Germline-derived CDR1 and CDR2 are MNHNY and SVGAGI (reference sequence). The CDR3 contains 12 residues. The V and J ends lost 11 bases and 1 base respectively, with 10 bases between them. The CDR3 region has the DNA TGTGCCGCGCGGGACGGCACAGATACGCAGTATTTT. This gives the protein CAARDGTDTQYF.

This clonotype has only one observation. The gene calls are TRBV20-1 and TRBJ2-3, with D uncertain. This CDR3 comprises 11 residues. From germline, CDR1 is DFQATT and CDR2 SNEGSKA (reference sequence). CDR3 sequence: CSVEETDTQYF. The CDR3 DNA follows: TGCAGCGTCGAGGAAACAGATACGCAGTATTTT.

This clonotype was picked up one time. The chain combines TRBV7-9 with TRBJ2-3; D might be TRBD1 (6 bases). The CDR3 has 16 residues. The V end lost 4 bases, the J end lost 2 bases, and 16 bases lay between the germline ends. Germline V gene sequence: CDR1 SEHNR, CDR2 FQNEAQ (reference sequence). The CDR3 loop is CASSSSGGRATDTQYF. The DNA for the CDR3 is TGTGCCAGCAGCTCTAGTGGGGGCAGAGCCACAGATACGCAGTATTTT.

The chain links TRBV3-1 to TRBJ1-2; the match to TRBD1 covers 9 bases. The germline V gene encodes CDR1 LGHDT and CDR2 YNNKEL (reference sequence). This CDR3 comprises 15 residues. V gave up 2 bases and J gave up 4 bases; unmatched junction bases: 5. DNA for the CDR3: TGTGCCAGCAGCCAATCCACAGGGGGCGGCTATGGCTACACCTTC. Protein product: CASSQSTGGGYGYTF.